These T cell receptor beta chains were read from a single sample in a study of T cells in Graves' hyperthyroidism and ophthalmopathy. One entry per CDR3 protein results from TCRdb running MiXCR on the multiplex PCR reads. Among some 690,000 distinct CDR3 sequences listed, roughly a sixth were seen once. Sequences were obtained from blood. These receptor sequences come from a man aged 45-65 years with Graves' hyperthyroidism. The CDR3 runs from the conserved cysteine through the conserved F or W. A D gene is named only where the DNA matches it firmly. Clone size is not always given. Where it is, it says once, few, many or a class for expanded clones.

size: many
J: TRBJ1-1
V: TRBV5-1
D: TRBD1
CDR3: CASSSKQGKVEAFF
DNA: TGCGCCAGCAGCTCTAAACAGGGGAAGGTTGAAGCTTTCTTT

size: few
J: TRBJ2-7
V: TRBV3-1
D: -
CDR3: CASSQGSGAYEQYF
DNA: TGTGCCAGCAGCCAAGGGTCCGGCGCCTACGAGCAGTACTTC

size: -
J: TRBJ2-1
V: TRBV5-1
D: TRBD1
CDR3: CASSQTGTGDVREQFF
DNA: TGCGCCAGCAGCCAGACCGGGACAGGGGATGTTCGTGAGCAGTTCTTC

size: many
J: TRBJ1-1
V: TRBV10-3
D: -
CDR3: CAISEGLIAMNTEAFF
DNA: TGTGCCATCAGTGAGGGTTTAATTGCTATGAACACTGAAGCTTTCTTT

size: -
J: TRBJ2-2
V: TRBV11-2
D: -
CDR3: CASSLEFMDTGELFF
DNA: TGTGCCAGCAGCTTAGAATTCATGGATACCGGGGAGCTGTTTTTT

size: -
J: TRBJ2-7
V: TRBV10-2
D: TRBD2
CDR3: CASRRGLADYEQYF
DNA: TGCGCCAGCAGGCGGGGACTAGCGGACTACGAGCAGTACTTC

size: few
J: TRBJ1-4
V: TRBV10-3
D: -
CDR3: CAISPLFF
DNA: TGTGCCATCAGCCCACTGTTTTTT

size: many
J: TRBJ2-7
V: TRBV28
D: -
CDR3: CASSSPSRELAYEQYF
DNA: TGTGCCAGCAGTTCGCCCTCCCGCGAGCTGGCCTACGAGCAGTACTTC

size: -
J: TRBJ2-7
V: TRBV5-6
D: TRBD1
CDR3: CASSLLGQAYEQYF
DNA: TGTGCCAGCAGCTTGTTGGGACAGGCCTACGAGCAGTACTTC

size: few
J: TRBJ2-7
V: TRBV6-1
D: TRBD2
CDR3: CASSDWASGRYEQYF
DNA: TGTGCCAGCAGTGATTGGGCTAGCGGGAGGTACGAGCAGTACTTC

size: many
J: TRBJ1-5
V: TRBV28
D: -
CDR3: CASIPWGGNSNQPQHF
DNA: TGTGCCAGCATCCCTTGGGGAGGTAATAGCAATCAGCCCCAGCATTTT

size: few
J: TRBJ1-2
V: TRBV3-1
D: TRBD1
CDR3: CASSRWTGTVYGYTF
DNA: TGTGCCAGCAGCCGATGGACAGGGACCGTCTATGGCTACACCTTC

size: few
J: TRBJ2-1
V: TRBV24-1
D: -
CDR3: CATSDLGGYYNEQFF
DNA: TGTGCCACCAGTGATTTAGGCGGATACTACAATGAGCAGTTCTTC

size: many
J: TRBJ1-2
V: TRBV11-2
D: -
CDR3: CASSLEHTNYGYTF
DNA: TGTGCCAGCAGCTTAGAGCATACTAACTATGGCTACACCTTC

size: -
J: TRBJ2-7
V: TRBV29-1
D: TRBD1
CDR3: CSVEDQRTGRYEQYF
DNA: TGCAGCGTTGAAGATCAGAGGACAGGGCGCTACGAGCAGTACTTC

size: many
J: TRBJ1-1
V: TRBV11-2
D: TRBD1
CDR3: CASSARQGYTEAFF
DNA: TGTGCCAGCAGCGCACGACAGGGGTACACTGAAGCTTTCTTT

size: few
J: TRBJ1-5
V: TRBV2
D: -
CDR3: CASNANPNQPQHF
DNA: TGTGCCAGCAACGCAAACCCCAATCAGCCCCAGCATTTT